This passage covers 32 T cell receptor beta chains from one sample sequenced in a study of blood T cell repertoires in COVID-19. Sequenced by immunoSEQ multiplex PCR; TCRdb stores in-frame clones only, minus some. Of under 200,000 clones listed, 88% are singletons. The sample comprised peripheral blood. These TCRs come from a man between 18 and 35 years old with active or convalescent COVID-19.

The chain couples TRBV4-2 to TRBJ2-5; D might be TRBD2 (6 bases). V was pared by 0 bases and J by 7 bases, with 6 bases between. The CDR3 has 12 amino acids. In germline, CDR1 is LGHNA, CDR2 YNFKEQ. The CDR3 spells CASSQDSGTQYF. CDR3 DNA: TGTGCCAGCAGCCAAGATAGCGGGACCCAGTACTTC.

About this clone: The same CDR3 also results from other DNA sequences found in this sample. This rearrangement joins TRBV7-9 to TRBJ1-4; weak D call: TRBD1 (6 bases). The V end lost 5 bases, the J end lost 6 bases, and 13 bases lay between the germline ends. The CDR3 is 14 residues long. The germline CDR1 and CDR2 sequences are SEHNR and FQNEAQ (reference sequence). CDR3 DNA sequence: TGTGCCAGCAGCCTGGGACAAGGAGATGAAAAACTGTTTTTT. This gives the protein CASSLGQGDEKLFF.

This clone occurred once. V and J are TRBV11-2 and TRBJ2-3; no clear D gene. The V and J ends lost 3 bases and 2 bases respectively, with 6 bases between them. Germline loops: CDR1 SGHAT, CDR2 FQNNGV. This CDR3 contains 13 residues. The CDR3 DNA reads TGTGCCAGCAGCTTGGGCGACACAGATACGCAGTATTTT. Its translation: CASSLGDTDTQYF.

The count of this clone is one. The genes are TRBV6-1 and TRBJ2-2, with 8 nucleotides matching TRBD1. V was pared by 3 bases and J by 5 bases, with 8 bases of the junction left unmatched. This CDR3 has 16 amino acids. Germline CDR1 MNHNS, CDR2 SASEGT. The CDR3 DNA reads TGTGCCAGCAGTGACGCCCGGACAGGGCGTACCGGGGAGCTGTTTTTT. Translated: CASSDARTGRTGELFF.

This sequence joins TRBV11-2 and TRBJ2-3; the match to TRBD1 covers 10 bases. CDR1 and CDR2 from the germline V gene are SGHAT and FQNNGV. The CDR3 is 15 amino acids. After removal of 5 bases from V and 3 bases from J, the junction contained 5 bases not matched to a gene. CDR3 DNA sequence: TGTGCCAGCAGCCCGACAGGGGGCGCGACAGATACGCAGTATTTT. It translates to CASSPTGGATDTQYF.

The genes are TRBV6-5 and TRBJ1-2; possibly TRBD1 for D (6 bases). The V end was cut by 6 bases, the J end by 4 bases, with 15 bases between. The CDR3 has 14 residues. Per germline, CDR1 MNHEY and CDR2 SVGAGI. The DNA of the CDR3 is TGTGCCAGCAGCAGACAGGCGACAGGCTATGGCTACACCTTC. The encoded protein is CASSRQATGYGYTF.

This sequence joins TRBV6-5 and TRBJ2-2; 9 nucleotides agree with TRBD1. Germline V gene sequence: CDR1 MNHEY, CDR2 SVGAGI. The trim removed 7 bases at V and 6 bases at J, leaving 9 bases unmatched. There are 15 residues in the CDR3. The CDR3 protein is CASNRYRGLSGELFF. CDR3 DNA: TGTGCCAGCAATCGATACAGGGGGCTCTCCGGGGAGCTGTTTTTT.

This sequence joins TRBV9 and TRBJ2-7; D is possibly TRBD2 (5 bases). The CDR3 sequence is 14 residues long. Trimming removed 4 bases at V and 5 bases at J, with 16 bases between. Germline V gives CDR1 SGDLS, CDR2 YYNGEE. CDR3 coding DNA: TGTGCCAGCAGCCTAGGGAGTTTTACGCACGAGCAGTACTTC. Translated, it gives CASSLGSFTHEQYF.

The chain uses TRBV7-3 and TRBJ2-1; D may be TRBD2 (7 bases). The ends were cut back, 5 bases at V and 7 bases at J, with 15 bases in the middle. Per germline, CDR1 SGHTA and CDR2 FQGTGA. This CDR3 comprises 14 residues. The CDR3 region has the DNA TGTGCCAGCAGCCAAGGGGGGGACCGGAATGAGCAGTTCTTC. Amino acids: CASSQGGDRNEQFF. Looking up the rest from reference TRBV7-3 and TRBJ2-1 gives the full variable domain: GAGVSQTPSNKVTEKGKYVELRCDPISGHTALYWYRQSLGQGPEFLIYFQGTGAADDSGLPNDRFFAVRPEGSVSTLKIQRTERGDSAVYLCASSQGGDRNEQFFGPGTRLTVL.

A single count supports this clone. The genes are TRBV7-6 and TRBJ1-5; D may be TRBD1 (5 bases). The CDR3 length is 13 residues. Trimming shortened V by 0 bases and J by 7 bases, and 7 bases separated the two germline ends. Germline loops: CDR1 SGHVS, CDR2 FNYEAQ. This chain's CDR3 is CASSLAQGQPQHF. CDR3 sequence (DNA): TGTGCCAGCAGCTTAGCGCAGGGACAGCCCCAGCATTTT.

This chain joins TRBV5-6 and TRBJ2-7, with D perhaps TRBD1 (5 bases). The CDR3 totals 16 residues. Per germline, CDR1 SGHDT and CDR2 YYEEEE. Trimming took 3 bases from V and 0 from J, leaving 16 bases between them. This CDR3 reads CASSSSTELPSYEQYF. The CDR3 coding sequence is TGTGCCAGCAGCTCGTCGACAGAACTCCCCTCCTACGAGCAGTACTTC. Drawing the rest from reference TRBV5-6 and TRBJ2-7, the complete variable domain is DAGVTQSPTHLIKTRGQQVTLRCSPKSGHDTVSWYQQALGQGPQFIFQYYEEEERQRGNFPDRFSGHQFPNYSSELNVNALLLGDSALYLCASSSSTELPSYEQYFGPGTRLTVT.

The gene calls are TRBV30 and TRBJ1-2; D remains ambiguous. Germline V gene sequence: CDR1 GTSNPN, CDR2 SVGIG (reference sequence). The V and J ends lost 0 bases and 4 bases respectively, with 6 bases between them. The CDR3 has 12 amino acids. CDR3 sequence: CAWSVNSYGYTF. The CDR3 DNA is TGTGCCTGGAGTGTAAACAGCTATGGCTACACCTTC.

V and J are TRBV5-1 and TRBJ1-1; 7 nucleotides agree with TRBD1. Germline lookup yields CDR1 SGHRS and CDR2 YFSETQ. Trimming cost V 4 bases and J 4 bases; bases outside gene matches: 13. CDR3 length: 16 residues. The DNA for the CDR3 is TGCGCCAGCAGCCCGGAGGGACAGAGGCCCAGCACTGAAGCTTTCTTT. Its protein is CASSPEGQRPSTEAFF.

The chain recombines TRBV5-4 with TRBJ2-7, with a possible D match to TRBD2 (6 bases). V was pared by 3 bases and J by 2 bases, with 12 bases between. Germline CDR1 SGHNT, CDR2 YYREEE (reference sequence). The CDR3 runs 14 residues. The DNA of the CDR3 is TGTGCCAGCAGCTGGGGGACTGGAGCCTACGAGCAGTACTTC. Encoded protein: CASSWGTGAYEQYF.

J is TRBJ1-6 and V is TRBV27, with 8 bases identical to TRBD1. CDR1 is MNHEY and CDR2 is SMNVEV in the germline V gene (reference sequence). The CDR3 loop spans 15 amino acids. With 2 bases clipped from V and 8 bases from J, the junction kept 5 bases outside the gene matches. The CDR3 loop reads CASSLKDRADSPLHF. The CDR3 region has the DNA TGTGCCAGCAGTTTAAAGGACAGGGCGGATTCACCCCTCCACTTT.

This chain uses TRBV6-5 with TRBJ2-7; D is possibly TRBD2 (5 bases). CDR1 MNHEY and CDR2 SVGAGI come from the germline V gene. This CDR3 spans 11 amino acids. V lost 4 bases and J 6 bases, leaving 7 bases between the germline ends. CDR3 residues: CASSSLGEQYF. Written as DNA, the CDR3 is TGTGCCAGCAGTTCACTAGGCGAGCAGTACTTC.

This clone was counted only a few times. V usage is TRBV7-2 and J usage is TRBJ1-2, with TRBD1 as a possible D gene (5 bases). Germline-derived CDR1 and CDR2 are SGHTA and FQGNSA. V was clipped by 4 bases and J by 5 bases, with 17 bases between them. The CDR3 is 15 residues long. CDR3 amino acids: CASSWGTTGVYGYTF. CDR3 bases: TGTGCCAGCAGCTGGGGGACCACGGGAGTTTATGGCTACACCTTC.

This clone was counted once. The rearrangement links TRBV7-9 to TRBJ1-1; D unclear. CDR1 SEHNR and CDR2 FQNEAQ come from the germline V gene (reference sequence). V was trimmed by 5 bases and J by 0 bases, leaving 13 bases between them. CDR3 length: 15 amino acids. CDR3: CASSLLGLVNTEAFF. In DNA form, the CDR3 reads TGTGCCAGCAGCCTACTTGGACTTGTGAACACTGAAGCTTTCTTT.

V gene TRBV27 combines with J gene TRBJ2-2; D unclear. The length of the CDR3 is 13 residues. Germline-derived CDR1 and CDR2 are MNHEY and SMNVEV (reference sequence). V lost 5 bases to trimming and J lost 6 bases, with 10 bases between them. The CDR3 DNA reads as TGTGCCAGCAGTCCTTTTCCGGCCGGGGAGCTGTTTTTT. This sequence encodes CASSPFPAGELFF.

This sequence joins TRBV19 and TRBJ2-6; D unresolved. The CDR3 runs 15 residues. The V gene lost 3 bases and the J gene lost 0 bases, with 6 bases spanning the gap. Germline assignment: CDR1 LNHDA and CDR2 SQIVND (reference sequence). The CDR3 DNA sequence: TGTGCCAGTAGTATCCGGGTCTCTGGGGCCAACGTCCTGACTTTC. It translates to CASSIRVSGANVLTF.

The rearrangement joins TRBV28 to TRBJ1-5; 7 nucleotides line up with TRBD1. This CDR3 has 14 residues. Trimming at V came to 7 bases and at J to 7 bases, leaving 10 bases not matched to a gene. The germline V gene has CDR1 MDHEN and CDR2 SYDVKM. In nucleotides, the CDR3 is TGTGCCAGCAACATACTACAGGGGCGCCAGCCCCAGCATTTT. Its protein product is CASNILQGRQPQHF. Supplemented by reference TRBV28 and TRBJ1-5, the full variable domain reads DVKVTQSSRYLVKRTGEKVFLECVQDMDHENMFWYRQDPGLGLRLIYFSYDVKMKEKGDIPEGYSVSREKKERFSLILESASTNQTSMYLCASNILQGRQPQHFGDGTRLSIL.

CDR3 sequence (DNA): TGCGCCAGCAGCACGGGGGGCGGGCAGTTCTTC. Translating it yields CASSTGGGQFF. The chain is built from TRBV5-1 and TRBJ2-1, with a possible D match to TRBD2 (7 bases). V was pared by 4 bases and J by 12 bases, with 11 bases between. The CDR3 runs to 11 residues. Germline CDR1 SGHRS, CDR2 YFSETQ. The whole variable domain, remainder taken from reference TRBV5-1 and TRBJ2-1, is KAGVTQTPRYLIKTRGQQVTLSCSPISGHRSVSWYQQTPGQGLQFLFEYFSETQRNKGNFPGRFSGRQFSNSRSEMNVSTLELGDSALYLCASSTGGGQFFGPGTRLTVL.

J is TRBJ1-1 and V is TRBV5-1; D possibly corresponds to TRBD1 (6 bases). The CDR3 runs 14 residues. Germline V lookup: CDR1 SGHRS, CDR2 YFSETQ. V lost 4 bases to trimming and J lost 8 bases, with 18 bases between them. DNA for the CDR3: TGCGCCAGCAGCCCGGGACACCCAGGGGTAGAAGCTTTCTTT. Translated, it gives CASSPGHPGVEAFF.

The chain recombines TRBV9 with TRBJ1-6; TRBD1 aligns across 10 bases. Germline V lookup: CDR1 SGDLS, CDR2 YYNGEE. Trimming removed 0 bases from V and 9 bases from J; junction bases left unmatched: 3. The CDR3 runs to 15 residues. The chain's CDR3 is CASSVADRGGSPLHF. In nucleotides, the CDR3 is TGTGCCAGCAGCGTAGCGGACAGGGGGGGTTCACCCCTCCACTTT.

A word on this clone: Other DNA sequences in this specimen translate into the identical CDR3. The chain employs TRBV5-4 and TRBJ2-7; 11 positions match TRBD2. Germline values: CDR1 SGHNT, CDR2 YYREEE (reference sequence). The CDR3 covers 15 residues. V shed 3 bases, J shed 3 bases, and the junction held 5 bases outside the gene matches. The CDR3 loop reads CASSSGTSGIYEQYF. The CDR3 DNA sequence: TGTGCCAGCAGCTCCGGGACTAGCGGTATCTACGAGCAGTACTTC.

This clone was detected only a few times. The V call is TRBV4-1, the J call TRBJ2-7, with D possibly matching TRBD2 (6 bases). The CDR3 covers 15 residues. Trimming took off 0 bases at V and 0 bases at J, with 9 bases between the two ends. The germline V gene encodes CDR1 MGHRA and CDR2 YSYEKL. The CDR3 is CASSQDRGSSYEQYF. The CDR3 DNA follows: TGCGCCAGCAGCCAAGATCGGGGGAGCTCCTACGAGCAGTACTTC.

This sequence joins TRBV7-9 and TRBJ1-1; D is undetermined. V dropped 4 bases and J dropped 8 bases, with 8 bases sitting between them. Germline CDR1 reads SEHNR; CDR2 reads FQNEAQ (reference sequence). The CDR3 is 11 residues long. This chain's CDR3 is CASSWTGEAFF. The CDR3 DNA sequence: TGTGCCAGCAGCTGGACGGGGGAAGCTTTCTTT.

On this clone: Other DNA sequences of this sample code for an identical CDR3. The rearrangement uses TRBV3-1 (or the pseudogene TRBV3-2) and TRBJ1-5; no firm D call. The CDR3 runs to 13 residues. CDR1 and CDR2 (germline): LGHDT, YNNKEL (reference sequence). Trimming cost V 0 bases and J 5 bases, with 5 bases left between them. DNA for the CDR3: TGTGCCAGCAGCCAAGACAGATATCAGCCCCAGCATTTT. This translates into CASSQDRYQPQHF.

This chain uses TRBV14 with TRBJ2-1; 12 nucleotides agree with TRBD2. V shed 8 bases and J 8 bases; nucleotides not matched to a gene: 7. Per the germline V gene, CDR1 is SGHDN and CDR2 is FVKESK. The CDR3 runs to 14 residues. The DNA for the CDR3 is TGTGCCAGCGCTGGACTAGCGGGATTCGATGAGCAGTTCTTC. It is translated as CASAGLAGFDEQFF.

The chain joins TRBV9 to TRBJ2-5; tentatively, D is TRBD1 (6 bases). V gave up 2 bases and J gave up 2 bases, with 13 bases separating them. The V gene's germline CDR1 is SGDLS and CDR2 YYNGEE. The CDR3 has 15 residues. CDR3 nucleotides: TGTGCCAGCAGCGTCTCCACAGGGCCTCAAGAGACCCAGTACTTC. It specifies CASSVSTGPQETQYF.

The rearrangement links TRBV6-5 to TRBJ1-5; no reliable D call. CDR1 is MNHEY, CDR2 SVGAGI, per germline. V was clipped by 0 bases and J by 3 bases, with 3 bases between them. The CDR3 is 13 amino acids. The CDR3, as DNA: TGTGCCAGCAGTTACTCCGTCAATCAGCCCCAGCATTTT. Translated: CASSYSVNQPQHF.

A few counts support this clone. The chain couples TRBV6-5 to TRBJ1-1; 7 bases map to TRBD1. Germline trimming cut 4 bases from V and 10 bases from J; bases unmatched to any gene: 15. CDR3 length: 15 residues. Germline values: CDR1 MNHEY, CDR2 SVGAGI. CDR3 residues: CASSSTGTATLVAFF. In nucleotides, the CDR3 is TGTGCCAGCAGTTCCACCGGGACAGCTACACTGGTAGCTTTCTTT.